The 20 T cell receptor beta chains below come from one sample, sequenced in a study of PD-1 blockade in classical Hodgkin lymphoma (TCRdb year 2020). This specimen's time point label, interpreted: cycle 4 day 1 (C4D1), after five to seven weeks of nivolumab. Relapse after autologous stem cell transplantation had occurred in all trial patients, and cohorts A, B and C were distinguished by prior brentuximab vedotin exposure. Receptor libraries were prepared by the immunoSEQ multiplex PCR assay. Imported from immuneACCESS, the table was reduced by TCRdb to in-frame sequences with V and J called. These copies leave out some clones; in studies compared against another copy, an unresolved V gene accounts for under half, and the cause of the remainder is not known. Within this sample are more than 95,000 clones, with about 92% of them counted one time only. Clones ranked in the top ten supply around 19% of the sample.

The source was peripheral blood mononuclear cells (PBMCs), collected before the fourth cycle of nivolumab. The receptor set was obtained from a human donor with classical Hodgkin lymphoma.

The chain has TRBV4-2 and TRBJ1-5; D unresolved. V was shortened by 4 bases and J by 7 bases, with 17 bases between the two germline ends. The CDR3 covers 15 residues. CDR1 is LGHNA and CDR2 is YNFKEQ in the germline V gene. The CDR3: CASSLDVSFRQPQHF. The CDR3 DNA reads TGTGCCAGCAGCCTGGACGTCTCCTTCAGACAGCCCCAGCATTTT.

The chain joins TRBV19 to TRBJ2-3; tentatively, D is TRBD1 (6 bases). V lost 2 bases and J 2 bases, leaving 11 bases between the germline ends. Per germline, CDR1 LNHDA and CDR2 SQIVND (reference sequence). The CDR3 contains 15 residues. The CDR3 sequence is CASSINRVYTDTQYF. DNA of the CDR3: TGTGCCAGTAGTATAAACAGGGTCTACACAGATACGCAGTATTTT.

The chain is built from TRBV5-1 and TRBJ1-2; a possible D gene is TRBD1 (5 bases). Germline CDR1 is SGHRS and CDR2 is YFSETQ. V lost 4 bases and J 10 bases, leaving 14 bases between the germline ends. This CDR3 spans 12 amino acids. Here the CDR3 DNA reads TGCGCCAGCAGCCCGGACACACACCCCTACACCTTC. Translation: CASSPDTHPYTF.

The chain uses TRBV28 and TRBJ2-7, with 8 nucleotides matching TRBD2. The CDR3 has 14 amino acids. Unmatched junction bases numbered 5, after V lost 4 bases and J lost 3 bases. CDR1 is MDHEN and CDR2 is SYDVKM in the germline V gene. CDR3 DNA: TGTGCCAGCAGTTCCGGGACTAGTATCTACGAGCAGTACTTC. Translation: CASSSGTSIYEQYF.

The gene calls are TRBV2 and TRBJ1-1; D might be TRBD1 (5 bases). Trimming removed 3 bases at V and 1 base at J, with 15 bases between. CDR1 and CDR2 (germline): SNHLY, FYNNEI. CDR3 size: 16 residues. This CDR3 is CASSDALGVGNTEAFF. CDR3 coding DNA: TGTGCCAGCAGTGACGCCCTGGGGGTGGGGAACACTGAAGCTTTCTTT.

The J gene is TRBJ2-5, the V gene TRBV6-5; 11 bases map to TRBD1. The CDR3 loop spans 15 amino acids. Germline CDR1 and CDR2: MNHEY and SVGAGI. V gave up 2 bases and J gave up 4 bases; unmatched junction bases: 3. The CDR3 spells CASSYMGQGGETQYF. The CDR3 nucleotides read TGTGCCAGCAGTTACATGGGACAGGGGGGAGAGACCCAGTACTTC.

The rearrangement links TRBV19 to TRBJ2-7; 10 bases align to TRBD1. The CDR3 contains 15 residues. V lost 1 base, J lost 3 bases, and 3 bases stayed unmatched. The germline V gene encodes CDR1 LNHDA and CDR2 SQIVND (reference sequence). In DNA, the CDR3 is TGTGCCAGTAGTATAGGGGGACAGGGGATCTACGAGCAGTACTTC. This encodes CASSIGGQGIYEQYF.

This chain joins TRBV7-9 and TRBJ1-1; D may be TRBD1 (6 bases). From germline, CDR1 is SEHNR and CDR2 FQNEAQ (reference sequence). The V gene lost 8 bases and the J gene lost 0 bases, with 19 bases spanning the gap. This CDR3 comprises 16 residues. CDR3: CASYGGQAQMNTEAFF. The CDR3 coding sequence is TGTGCCAGCTACGGGGGGCAGGCCCAAATGAACACTGAAGCTTTCTTT. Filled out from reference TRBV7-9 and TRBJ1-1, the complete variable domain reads DTGVSQNPRHKITKRGQNVTFRCDPISEHNRLYWYRQTLGQGPEFLTYFQNEAQLEKSRLLSDRFSAERPKGSFSTLEIQRTEQGDSAMYLCASYGGQAQMNTEAFFGQGTRLTVV.

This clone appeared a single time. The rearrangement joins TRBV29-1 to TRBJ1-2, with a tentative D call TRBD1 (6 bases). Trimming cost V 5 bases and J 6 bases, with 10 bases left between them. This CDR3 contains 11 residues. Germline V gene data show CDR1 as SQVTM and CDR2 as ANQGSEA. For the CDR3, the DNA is TGCAGCGTTTTGGACAGAAATGGCTACACCTTC. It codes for CSVLDRNGYTF.

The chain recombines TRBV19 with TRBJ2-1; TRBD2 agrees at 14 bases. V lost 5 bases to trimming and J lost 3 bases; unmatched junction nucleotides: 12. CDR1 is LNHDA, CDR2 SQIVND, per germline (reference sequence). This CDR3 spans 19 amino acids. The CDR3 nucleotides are TGTGCCAGTAGTGTACCCGGGACTAGCGGGAGAGAGGGCTACAATGAGCAGTTCTTC. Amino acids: CASSVPGTSGREGYNEQFF.

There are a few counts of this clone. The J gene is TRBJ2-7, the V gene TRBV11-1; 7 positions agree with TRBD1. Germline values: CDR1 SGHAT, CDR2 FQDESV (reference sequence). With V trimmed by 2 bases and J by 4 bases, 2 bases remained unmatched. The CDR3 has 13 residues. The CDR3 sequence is CASSLRDSYEQYF. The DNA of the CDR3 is TGTGCCAGCAGCTTACGGGACAGTTACGAGCAGTACTTC.

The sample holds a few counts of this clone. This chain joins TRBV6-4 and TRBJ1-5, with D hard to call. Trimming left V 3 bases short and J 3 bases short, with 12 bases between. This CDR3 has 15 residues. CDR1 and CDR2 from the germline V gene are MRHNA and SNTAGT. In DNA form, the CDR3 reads TGTGCCAGCAGTGATCAAGACGCATACAATCAGCCCCAGCATTTT. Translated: CASSDQDAYNQPQHF.

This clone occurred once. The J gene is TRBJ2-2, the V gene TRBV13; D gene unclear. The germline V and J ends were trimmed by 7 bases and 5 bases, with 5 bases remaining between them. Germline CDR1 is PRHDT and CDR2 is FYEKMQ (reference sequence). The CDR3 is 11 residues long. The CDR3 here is CASTLTGELFF. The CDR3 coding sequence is TGTGCCAGCACCCTAACCGGGGAGCTGTTTTTT.

The CDR3 DNA is TGTGCCAGTAGTATTGGGACCGTCGATCAGCCCCAGCATTTT. Protein product: CASSIGTVDQPQHF. The V gene is TRBV19, the J gene TRBJ1-5, with a tentative D call TRBD1 (5 bases). CDR1 and CDR2 (germline): LNHDA, SQIVND (reference sequence). This CDR3 spans 14 amino acids. Trimming stripped 3 bases from V and 5 bases from J, with 11 bases between.

In nucleotides, the CDR3 is TGTGCCAGCAGTTCAGCCGAGCCCCCTAACTATGGCTACACCTTC. Its protein is CASSSAEPPNYGYTF. V and J are TRBV28 and TRBJ1-2, with unresolved D. From germline, CDR1 is MDHEN and CDR2 SYDVKM. There are 15 residues in the CDR3. Between the trimmed V and J ends, which lost 4 bases and 0 bases, there was a span of 12 bases.

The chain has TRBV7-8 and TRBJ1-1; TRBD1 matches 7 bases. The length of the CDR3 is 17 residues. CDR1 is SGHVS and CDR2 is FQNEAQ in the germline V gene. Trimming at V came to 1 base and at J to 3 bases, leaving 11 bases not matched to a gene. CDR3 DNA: TGTGCCAGCAGCTTAGATAGGACAGGCGGGAGGGACACTGAAGCTTTCTTT. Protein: CASSLDRTGGRDTEAFF.

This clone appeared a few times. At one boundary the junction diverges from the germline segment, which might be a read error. CDR3 in amino acids: CASSLAVGSGNTIYF. As DNA, the CDR3 is TGTGCCAGCAGCCTAGCTGTAGGTTCTGGAAACACCATATATTTT. This sequence joins TRBV7-9 and TRBJ1-3; D not resolved. Looked up from germline, CDR1 is SEHNR and CDR2 is FQNEAQ (reference sequence). This CDR3 contains 15 residues.

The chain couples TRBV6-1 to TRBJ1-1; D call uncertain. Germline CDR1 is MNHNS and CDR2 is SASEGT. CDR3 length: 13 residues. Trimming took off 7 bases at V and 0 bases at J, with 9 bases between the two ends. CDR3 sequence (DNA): TGTGCCAGCATAGAGACCATGAACACTGAAGCTTTCTTT. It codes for CASIETMNTEAFF.

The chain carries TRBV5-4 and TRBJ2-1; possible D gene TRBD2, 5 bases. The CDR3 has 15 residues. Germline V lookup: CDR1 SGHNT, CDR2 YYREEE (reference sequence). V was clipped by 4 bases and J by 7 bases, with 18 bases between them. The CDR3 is CASSTRDQTRNEQFF. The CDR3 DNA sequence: TGTGCCAGCAGCACCCGGGATCAAACCCGGAATGAGCAGTTCTTC.

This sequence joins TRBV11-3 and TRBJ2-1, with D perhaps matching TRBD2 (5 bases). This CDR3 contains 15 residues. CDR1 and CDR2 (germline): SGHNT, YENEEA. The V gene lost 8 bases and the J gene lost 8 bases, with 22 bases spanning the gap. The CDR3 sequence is CASELRAGKGYEQFF. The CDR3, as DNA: TGTGCCAGCGAGTTAAGGGCGGGCAAAGGGTATGAGCAGTTCTTC.